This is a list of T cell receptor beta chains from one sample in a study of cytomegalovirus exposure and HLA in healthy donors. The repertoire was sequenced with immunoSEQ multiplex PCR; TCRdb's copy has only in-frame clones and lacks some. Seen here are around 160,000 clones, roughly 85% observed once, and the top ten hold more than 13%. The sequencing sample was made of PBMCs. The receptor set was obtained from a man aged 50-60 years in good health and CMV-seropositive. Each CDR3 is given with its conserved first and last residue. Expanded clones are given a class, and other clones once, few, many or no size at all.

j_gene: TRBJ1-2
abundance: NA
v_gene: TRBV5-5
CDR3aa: CASSLARGGDYGYTF

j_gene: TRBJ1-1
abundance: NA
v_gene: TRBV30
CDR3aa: CASVGGHTEAFF

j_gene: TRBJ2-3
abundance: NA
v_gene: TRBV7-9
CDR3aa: CASSLGGAGALGTDTQYF

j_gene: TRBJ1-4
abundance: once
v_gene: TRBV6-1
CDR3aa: CASSEARAVSNEKLFF

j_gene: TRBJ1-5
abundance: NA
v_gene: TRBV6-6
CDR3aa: CASSSSGQGNQPQHF

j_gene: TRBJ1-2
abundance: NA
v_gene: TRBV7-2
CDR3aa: CASSPPQDRESDYGYTF

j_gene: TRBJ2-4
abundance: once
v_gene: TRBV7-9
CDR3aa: CASSLANPGNIQYF

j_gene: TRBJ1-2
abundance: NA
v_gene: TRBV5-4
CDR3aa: CASSFGQGANYGYTF

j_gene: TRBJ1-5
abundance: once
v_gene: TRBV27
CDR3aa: CASSRSGGHLYSNQPQHF

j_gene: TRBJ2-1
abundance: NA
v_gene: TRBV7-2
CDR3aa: CASSLSRSSKQFF

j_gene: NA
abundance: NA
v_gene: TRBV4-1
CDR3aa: CASSLVDSYEQYF

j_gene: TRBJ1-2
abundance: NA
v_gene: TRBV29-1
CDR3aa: CSVLWTREQTLWHTF

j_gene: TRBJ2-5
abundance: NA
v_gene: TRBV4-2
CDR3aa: CASSQDGGDLQETQYF

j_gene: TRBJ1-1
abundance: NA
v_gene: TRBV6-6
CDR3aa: CASSYSLGNTEAFF

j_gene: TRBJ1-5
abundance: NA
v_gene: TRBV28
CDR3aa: CASISGGVNQPQHF

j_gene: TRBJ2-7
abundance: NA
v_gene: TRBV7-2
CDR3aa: CASSLTSGGSYEQYF

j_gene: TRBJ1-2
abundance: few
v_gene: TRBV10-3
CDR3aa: CAISDAGGDRGLRGYTF

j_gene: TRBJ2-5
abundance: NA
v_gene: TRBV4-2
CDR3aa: CASSQDRPGQETQYF

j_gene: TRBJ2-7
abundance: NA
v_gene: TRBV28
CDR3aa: CASRSTGATLYEQYF

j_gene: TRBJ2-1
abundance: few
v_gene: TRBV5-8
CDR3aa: CASIPDSYSYNEQFF

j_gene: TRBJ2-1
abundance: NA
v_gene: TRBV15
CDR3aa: CATSREDSSYNEQFF

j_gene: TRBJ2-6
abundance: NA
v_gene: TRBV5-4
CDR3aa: CASRPDRQGGASGANVLTF

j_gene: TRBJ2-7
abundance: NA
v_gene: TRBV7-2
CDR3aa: CASSLGDRGREQYF

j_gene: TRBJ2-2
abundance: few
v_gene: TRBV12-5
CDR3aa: CASGFGTGELFF

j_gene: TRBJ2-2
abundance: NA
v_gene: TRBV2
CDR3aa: CASSLTQGTAGELFF

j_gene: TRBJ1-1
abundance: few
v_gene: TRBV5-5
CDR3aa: CASREGQGRRNTEAFF

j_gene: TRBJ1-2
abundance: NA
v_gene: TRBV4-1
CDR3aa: CASYEARQGVYTF

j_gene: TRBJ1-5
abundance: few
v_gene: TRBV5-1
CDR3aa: CASSSWAGGNQPQHF

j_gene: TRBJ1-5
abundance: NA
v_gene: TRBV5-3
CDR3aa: CARSPRGSQHF

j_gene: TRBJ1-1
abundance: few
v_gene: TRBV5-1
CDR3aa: CASSLELNTEAFF

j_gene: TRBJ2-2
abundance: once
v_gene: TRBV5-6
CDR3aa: CASSWKVRGLSNTGELFF

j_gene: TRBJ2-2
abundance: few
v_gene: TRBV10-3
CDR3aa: CASRRGGAGELFF

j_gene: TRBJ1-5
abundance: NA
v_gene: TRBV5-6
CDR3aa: CASSADPGGVQPQHF

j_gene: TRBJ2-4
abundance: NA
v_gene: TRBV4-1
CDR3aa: CASSPTGTVAKNIQYF

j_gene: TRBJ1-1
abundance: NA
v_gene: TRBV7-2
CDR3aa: CASSLLEVTEAFF

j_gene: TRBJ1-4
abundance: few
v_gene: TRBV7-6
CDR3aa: CASSLMGQSNEKLFF

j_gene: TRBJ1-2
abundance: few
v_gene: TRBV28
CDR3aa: CASSSRNNYGYTF

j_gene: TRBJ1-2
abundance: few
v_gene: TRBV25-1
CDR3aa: CASSELGGNGYTF

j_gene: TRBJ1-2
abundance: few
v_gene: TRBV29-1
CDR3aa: CSVATTATWFNYGYTF

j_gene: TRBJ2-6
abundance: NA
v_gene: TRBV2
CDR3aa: CASTGGISGANVLTF

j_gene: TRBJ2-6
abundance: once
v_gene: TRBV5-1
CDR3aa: CASSLASPGSSGANVLTF

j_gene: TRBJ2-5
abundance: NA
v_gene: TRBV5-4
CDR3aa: CASSYGGRGGQETQYF

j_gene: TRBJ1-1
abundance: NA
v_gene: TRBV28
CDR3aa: CASSLSRDRNTNTEAFF

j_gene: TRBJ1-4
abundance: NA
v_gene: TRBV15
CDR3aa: CATSREKGQGGTEKLFF

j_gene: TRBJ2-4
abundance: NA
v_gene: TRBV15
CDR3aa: CATSDWKGNENIQYF

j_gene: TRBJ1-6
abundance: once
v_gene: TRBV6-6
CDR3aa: CASSYSSGSPLHF

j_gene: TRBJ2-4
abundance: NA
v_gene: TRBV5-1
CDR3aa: CASSLPGAKNIQYF

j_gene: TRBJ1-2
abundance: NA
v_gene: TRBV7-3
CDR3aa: CASSSTGLSSGYTF

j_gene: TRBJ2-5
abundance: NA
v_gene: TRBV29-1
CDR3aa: CSVVRGETQYF

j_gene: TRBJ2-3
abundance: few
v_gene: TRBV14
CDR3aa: CASSQGPSGGPDTQYF

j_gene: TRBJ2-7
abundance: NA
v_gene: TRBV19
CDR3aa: CASSIGAGSYEQYF

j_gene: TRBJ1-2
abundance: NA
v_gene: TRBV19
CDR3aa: CASSIHQPTGVVRYGYTF